The 29 T cell receptor beta chains below all came from one sample that was sequenced in a study of PD-1 blockade in classical Hodgkin lymphoma. All the patients suffered relapse after autologous stem cell transplantation, and brentuximab vedotin exposure differed. From thawed PBMCs, CD4+ T cells were purified using magnetic negative selection. Clones were sequenced by immunoSEQ multiplex PCR, and TCRdb holds only the in-frame ones, with some missing. The sample holds about 13,000 clones, 90% seen once. The starting material was CD4+ T cells from blood, obtained at baseline. These receptors were collected from a human donor with classical Hodgkin lymphoma.

This chain uses TRBV13 with TRBJ2-3; TRBD2 aligns across 13 bases. CDR1 is PRHDT, CDR2 FYEKMQ, per germline (reference sequence). The CDR3 extends over 21 amino acids. V shed 5 bases and J 3 bases; nucleotides not matched to a gene: 20. CDR3 in amino acids: CASSRWSRGLAGVGPTDTQYF. CDR3 sequence (DNA): TGTGCCAGCAGCCGGTGGAGTCGTGGACTAGCGGGAGTTGGGCCTACAGATACGCAGTATTTT. Combining the CDR3 with reference TRBV13 and TRBJ2-3 gives the whole variable domain AAGVIQSPRHLIKEKRETATLKCYPIPRHDTVYWYQQGPGQDPQFLISFYEKMQSDKGSIPDRFSAQQFSDYHSELNMSSLELGDSALYFCASSRWSRGLAGVGPTDTQYFGPGTRLTVL.

This chain uses TRBV5-1 with TRBJ2-5, with D perhaps being TRBD1 or TRBD2 (5 bases each). Germline V gene sequence: CDR1 SGHRS, CDR2 YFSETQ. The CDR3 has 16 amino acids. Trimming shortened V by 7 bases and J by 4 bases, and 23 bases separated the two germline ends. In DNA form, the CDR3 reads TGCGCCAGCCGCCAATCCCGGGACCCCCGGGGAGAGACCCAGTACTTC. Translation gives CASRQSRDPRGETQYF.

The rearrangement uses TRBV6-5 and TRBJ2-2; D is unclear. CDR1 MNHEY and CDR2 SVGAGI come from the germline V gene. This CDR3 is built from 15 residues. Trimming cost V 6 bases and J 0 bases, with 11 bases left between them. The CDR3 DNA sequence: TGTGCCAGCAGCCCCGTATTCCCGAACACCGGGGAGCTGTTTTTT. Translated: CASSPVFPNTGELFF.

The DNA of the CDR3 is TGCGCCAGCAGTGGGGGACCGGGGACAGGGAGCACAGATACGCAGTATTTT. Its protein is CASSGGPGTGSTDTQYF. The chain combines TRBV10-1 with TRBJ2-3; TRBD1 agrees at 9 bases. V gave up 4 bases and J gave up 0 bases; unmatched junction bases: 8. Germline V CDR1 and CDR2: WNHNN, SYGVQD (reference sequence). This CDR3 comprises 17 residues.

J is TRBJ1-2 and V is TRBV15; 7 bases are a match to TRBD1. V shed 0 bases, J shed 8 bases, and the junction held 3 bases outside the gene matches. Germline V CDR1 and CDR2: LNHNV, YYDKDF (reference sequence). The CDR3 covers 13 residues. The CDR3 coding sequence is TGTGCCACCAGCAGAGATACGACAGGGGGCTACACCTTC. This codes for CATSRDTTGGYTF.

This rearrangement joins TRBV6-5 to TRBJ2-5, with D perhaps assigned TRBD1 or TRBD2 (6 bases each). V gave up 6 bases and J gave up 3 bases, with 11 bases separating them. The CDR3 sequence is 13 residues long. The germline V gene encodes CDR1 MNHEY and CDR2 SVGAGI. CDR3 amino acids: CASSGGGKETQYF. CDR3 sequence (DNA): TGTGCCAGCAGCGGGGGCGGGAAAGAGACCCAGTACTTC.

This clone was counted once. V gene TRBV28 combines with J gene TRBJ1-5; 7 bases align to TRBD1. Per the germline V gene, CDR1 is MDHEN and CDR2 is SYDVKM. V shed 6 bases and J 6 bases; nucleotides not matched to a gene: 14. This CDR3 is built from 16 residues. The chain's CDR3 is CASRSLGQGGGQPQHF. In DNA, the CDR3 is TGTGCCAGCAGATCACTAGGGCAGGGGGGGGGTCAGCCCCAGCATTTT.

The rearrangement links TRBV28 to TRBJ2-7, with 11 bases that match TRBD1. CDR3 length: 14 amino acids. Losses at the gene ends were 6 bases for V and 0 bases for J; bases not matched to a gene: 1. The V gene's germline CDR1 is MDHEN and CDR2 SYDVKM. The CDR3 here is CASSGTGGSYEQYF. CDR3 bases: TGTGCCAGCAGCGGGACAGGGGGCTCCTACGAGCAGTACTTC.

The chain employs TRBV19 and TRBJ2-7, with D perhaps TRBD1 or TRBD2 (6 bases each). V dropped 5 bases and J dropped 3 bases, with 17 bases sitting between them. There are 15 residues in the CDR3. Germline lookup yields CDR1 LNHDA and CDR2 SQIVND (reference sequence). CDR3 DNA: TGTGCCAGTAGTTCAAAACAGGGACTCGGCTACGAGCAGTACTTC. This gives the protein CASSSKQGLGYEQYF.

The chain employs TRBV10-2 and TRBJ1-1, with a weak D call TRBD1 (5 bases). V dropped 4 bases and J dropped 5 bases, with 11 bases sitting between them. CDR3 size: 13 residues. Germline values: CDR1 WSHSY, CDR2 SAAADI. CDR3 in DNA: TGCGCCAGCAGTGGGGGGGGGACGACTGAAGCTTTCTTT. Translated: CASSGGGTTEAFF.

The chain combines TRBV5-4 with TRBJ2-3; 13 bases match TRBD2. Germline-derived CDR1 and CDR2 are SGHNT and YYREEE (reference sequence). CDR3 length: 17 amino acids. The junction had 8 bases not matched to a gene; V was cut back by 4 bases and J by 3 bases. This CDR3 is CASSPWTSGRGTDTQYF. CDR3 in DNA: TGTGCCAGCAGCCCGTGGACTAGCGGGAGAGGAACAGATACGCAGTATTTT.

The CDR3 sequence is CASREPGTDTQYF. Here the CDR3 DNA reads TGCGCCAGCAGAGAGCCGGGCACAGATACGCAGTATTTT. The J gene is TRBJ2-3, the V gene TRBV5-1; D gene uncertain. Trimming stripped 5 bases from V and 1 base from J, with 8 bases between. Germline values: CDR1 SGHRS, CDR2 YFSETQ. This CDR3 spans 13 amino acids.

This clone was counted between two and nine times. This chain uses TRBV7-2 with TRBJ2-1, with a weak D call TRBD2 (6 bases). From germline, CDR1 is SGHTA and CDR2 FQGNSA. This CDR3 comprises 15 residues. Trimming removed 1 base from V and 2 bases from J, with 9 bases in between. CDR3 in amino acids: CASSLGRGPYNEQFF. As DNA, the CDR3 is TGTGCCAGCAGCTTAGGGCGGGGCCCCTACAATGAGCAGTTCTTC.

This chain uses TRBV10-2 with TRBJ1-1; the match to TRBD1 covers 7 bases. Germline values: CDR1 WSHSY, CDR2 SAAADI. CDR3 length: 13 residues. CDR3 protein: CAARGTENTEAFF. The CDR3 region has the DNA TGCGCAGCACGCGGGACAGAGAACACTGAAGCTTTCTTT.

The rearrangement uses TRBV4-1 and TRBJ2-3, with 7 bases aligning to TRBD2. V was clipped by 2 bases and J by 5 bases; unmatched bases: 16. CDR1 is MGHRA, CDR2 YSYEKL, per germline. There are 18 residues in the CDR3. CDR3 nucleotides: TGCGCCAGCAGCCAACCTCTGGGGGGGGAGGGCCTGAAAGATACGCAGTATTTT. It encodes CASSQPLGGEGLKDTQYF.

The chain recombines TRBV7-6 with TRBJ2-1; D unclear. The CDR3 loop spans 16 amino acids. CDR1 and CDR2 from the germline V gene are SGHVS and FNYEAQ. Trimming pared 1 base from V and 0 bases from J, leaving 10 bases between. CDR3 loop: CASSLVGLLSYNEQFF. Here the CDR3 DNA reads TGTGCCAGCAGCTTAGTCGGCCTGCTCTCCTACAATGAGCAGTTCTTC. The full variable domain, its missing parts supplied by reference TRBV7-6 and TRBJ2-1, is GAGVSQSPRYKVTKRGQDVALRCDPISGHVSLYWYRQALGQGPEFLTYFNYEAQQDKSGLPNDRFSAERPEGSISTLTIQRTEQRDSAMYRCASSLVGLLSYNEQFFGPGTRLTVL.

There are a few counts of this clone. The CDR3 sequence is CASSQARTVSELETQYF. As DNA, the CDR3 is TGTGCCAGCAGCCAAGCAAGGACAGTATCGGAATTGGAGACCCAGTACTTC. The chain couples TRBV14 to TRBJ2-5, with D possibly matching TRBD1 (6 bases). The CDR3 consists of 17 residues. In germline, CDR1 is SGHDN, CDR2 FVKESK. Trimming took 1 base from V and 5 from J, leaving 20 bases between them. Together with reference TRBV14 and TRBJ2-5, the CDR3 gives the full variable domain: EAGVTQFPSHSVIEKGQTVTLRCDPISGHDNLYWYRRVMGKEIKFLLHFVKESKQDESGMPNNRFLAERTGGTYSTLKVQPAELEDSGVYFCASSQARTVSELETQYFGPGTRLLVL.

V usage is TRBV19 and J usage is TRBJ1-5; D uncertain. V was shortened by 1 base and J by 3 bases, with 7 bases between the two germline ends. The CDR3 covers 14 residues. Germline V gene data show CDR1 as LNHDA and CDR2 as SQIVND (reference sequence). CDR3 loop: CASSIGYYNQPQHF. CDR3 sequence (DNA): TGTGCCAGTAGTATAGGTTACTACAATCAGCCCCAGCATTTT.

The count of this clone is one. This chain connects TRBV28 to TRBJ1-5, with 7 bases lining up with TRBD1. Germline-derived CDR1 and CDR2 are MDHEN and SYDVKM. The CDR3 is 13 amino acids. J lost 4 bases, V lost 6 bases, and 3 bases had no gene match. The CDR3 spells CASSQTGNQPQHF. The CDR3 bases are TGTGCCAGCAGCCAGACAGGGAATCAGCCCCAGCATTTT.

This chain links TRBV5-8 with TRBJ1-5; a possible D gene is TRBD1 (6 bases). The germline gives CDR1 SGHTS, CDR2 YDEGEE. CDR3 length: 19 residues. The V and J ends lost 3 bases and 2 bases respectively, with 24 bases between them. The CDR3 sequence: CASSSSARPQGRGNQPQHF. The DNA for the CDR3 is TGTGCCAGCAGCTCTAGCGCTCGTCCACAGGGACGAGGCAATCAGCCCCAGCATTTT.

The genes are TRBV10-1 and TRBJ1-2, with D hard to call. The CDR3 runs to 13 residues. Trimming left V 3 bases short and J 7 bases short, with 12 bases between. Germline V gene sequence: CDR1 WNHNN, CDR2 SYGVQD (reference sequence). CDR3 bases: TGCGCCAGCAGTGAATCACATATCGGTGGCTACACCTTC. This encodes CASSESHIGGYTF.

The chain carries TRBV2 and TRBJ2-7; D might be TRBD2 (6 bases). The CDR3 sequence is 12 residues long. Germline V gene data show CDR1 as SNHLY and CDR2 as FYNNEI. The V gene lost 9 bases and the J gene lost 3 bases, with 12 bases spanning the gap. CDR3 protein: CARGGGRYEQYF. In nucleotides, the CDR3 is TGTGCCAGGGGGGGAGGCCGCTACGAGCAGTACTTC.

This rearrangement joins TRBV5-1 to TRBJ1-1; D is unresolved. V was trimmed by 0 bases and J by 1 base, leaving 7 bases between them. Looked up from germline, CDR1 is SGHRS and CDR2 is YFSETQ. This CDR3 spans 14 amino acids. The CDR3 coding sequence is TGCGCCAGCAGCTTGGATCGGGCGAACACTGAAGCTTTCTTT. Amino acids: CASSLDRANTEAFF.

CDR3 sequence (DNA): TGCGCCAGCAGCCAAGATCGAGAGTCCACTGAAGCTTTCTTT. It codes for CASSQDRESTEAFF. V gene TRBV4-1 combines with J gene TRBJ1-1; D is ambiguous. V dropped 0 bases and J dropped 4 bases, with 9 bases sitting between them. CDR1 and CDR2 from the germline V gene are MGHRA and YSYEKL. The CDR3 sequence is 14 residues long.

DNA for the CDR3: TGTGCCAGCAGCCGGGACTCACATAGCAATCAGCCCCAGCATTTT. Its translation is CASSRDSHSNQPQHF. The V gene is TRBV2, the J gene TRBJ1-5; tentative D call: TRBD1 (5 bases). The CDR3 length is 15 residues. Trimming removed 6 bases from V and 0 bases from J, with 12 bases in between. In germline, CDR1 is SNHLY, CDR2 FYNNEI. Supplemented by reference TRBV2 and TRBJ1-5, the full variable domain reads EPEVTQTPSHQVTQMGQEVILRCVPISNHLYFYWYRQILGQKVEFLVSFYNNEISEKSEIFDDQFSVERPDGSNFTLKIRSTKLEDSAMYFCASSRDSHSNQPQHFGDGTRLSIL.

The rearrangement links TRBV6-5 to TRBJ1-2; D not certain. This CDR3 has 11 residues. V was pared by 6 bases and J by 4 bases, with 6 bases between. Germline-derived CDR1 and CDR2 are MNHEY and SVGAGI. The CDR3 loop reads CASSPGYGYTF. Written as DNA, the CDR3 is TGTGCCAGCAGCCCCGGCTATGGCTACACCTTC.

The rearrangement uses TRBV5-8 and TRBJ1-1; D is unclear. The germline V and J ends were trimmed by 2 bases and 1 base, with 9 bases remaining between them. The CDR3 is 14 amino acids. CDR1 and CDR2 from the germline V gene are SGHTS and YDEGEE. CDR3 DNA sequence: TGTGCCAGCAGCTTTAGGGATAGGAACACTGAAGCTTTCTTT. The encoded protein is CASSFRDRNTEAFF.

The chain recombines TRBV10-3 with TRBJ2-7; D possibly corresponds to TRBD1 (5 bases). This CDR3 is built from 14 residues. The V and J ends lost 2 bases and 2 bases respectively, with 10 bases between them. Germline CDR1 ENHRY, CDR2 SYGVKD. The CDR3 region is CAISEAGNPYEQYF. CDR3 DNA sequence: TGTGCCATCAGTGAGGCAGGGAACCCCTACGAGCAGTACTTC.

This chain joins TRBV2 and TRBJ2-4; 10 nucleotides line up with TRBD2. Germline-derived CDR1 and CDR2 are SNHLY and FYNNEI. The CDR3 loop spans 17 amino acids. V was pared by 4 bases and J by 1 base, with 7 bases of the junction left unmatched. CDR3 region: CASSVRTSGSAKNIQYF. The DNA for the CDR3 is TGTGCCAGCAGTGTCCGGACTAGCGGCAGTGCCAAAAACATTCAGTACTTC. The variable domain in full, with the rest retrieved from reference TRBV2 and TRBJ2-4, is EPEVTQTPSHQVTQMGQEVILRCVPISNHLYFYWYRQILGQKVEFLVSFYNNEISEKSEIFDDQFSVERPDGSNFTLKIRSTKLEDSAMYFCASSVRTSGSAKNIQYFGAGTRLSVL.